These 11 T cell receptor beta chains originate from one sample sequenced in a study of post-analysis software for immune sequencing data. Notes on the study in general: Compared with controls, patients had more of about 5 TRBV segments, including TRBV5-6, TRBV5-1 and TRBV20-1.

cDNA libraries for TCR beta contained unique molecular identifiers. TCRdb called the PCR reads again in MiXCR, with one record for every CDR3 protein. Here the sample spans 450,000 to 650,000 distinct CDR3 sequences, roughly 46% being singletons. These TCRs are of unknown antigen specificity. Sequencing was performed on blood. Receptor source: a girl aged 10 to 17 with multiple sclerosis.

The J gene is TRBJ2-7, the V gene TRBV5-6, with 8 bases aligning to TRBD2. J was trimmed by 9 bases and V by 2 bases; bases with no gene match: 1. This CDR3 region has 11 residues. CDR1 and CDR2 (germline): SGHDT, YYEEEE. CDR3: CASSFSGGQYF. The CDR3 DNA is TGTGCCAGCAGCTTCAGCGGGGGGCAGTACTTC. The full variable domain, completed using reference TRBV5-6 and TRBJ2-7, is DAGVTQSPTHLIKTRGQQVTLRCSPKSGHDTVSWYQQALGQGPQFIFQYYEEEERQRGNFPDRFSGHQFPNYSSELNVNALLLGDSALYLCASSFSGGQYFGPGTRLTVT.

The chain uses TRBV27 and TRBJ2-1; 7 bases match TRBD2. J gave up 5 bases and V 5 bases, and 9 bases lay outside the gene matches. This CDR3 is 15 amino acids long. Looked up from germline, CDR1 is MNHEY and CDR2 is SMNVEV (reference sequence). CDR3 loop: CASSLYLAANNEQFF. In nucleotides, the CDR3 is TGTGCCAGCAGTCTCTATCTAGCGGCAAACAATGAGCAGTTCTTC.

This clonotype was picked up one time. This sequence joins TRBV7-6 and TRBJ2-7; 15 nucleotides line up with TRBD2. The CDR3 sequence is 19 residues long. The V gene end was trimmed by 3 bases and the J gene end by 0 bases; junction bases not matched to a gene: 9. The V gene's germline CDR1 is SGHVS and CDR2 FNYEAQ. The CDR3 spells CASSFPKGLAGGSSYEQYF. In DNA form, the CDR3 reads TGTGCCAGCAGCTTCCCTAAAGGACTAGCGGGAGGGAGCTCCTACGAGCAGTACTTC.

This clonotype appeared a few times. The chain links TRBV6-5 to TRBJ1-1; possible D gene TRBD1, 6 bases. V lost 5 bases to trimming and J lost 1 base, with 11 bases between them. Germline V gives CDR1 MNHEY, CDR2 SVGAGI. The length of the CDR3 is 14 residues. As DNA, the CDR3 is TGTGCCAGCAGTGGGGGCGTAGAGAACACTGAAGCTTTCTTT. It codes for CASSGGVENTEAFF.

The chain uses TRBV20-1 and TRBJ2-1; weak D call: TRBD1 (6 bases). The V and J ends lost 0 bases and 0 bases respectively, with 24 bases between them. Germline V gives CDR1 DFQATT, CDR2 SNEGSKA (reference sequence). The CDR3 length is 20 residues. The CDR3 DNA reads as TGCAGTGCTAGAGATGGCCCCGGGACATTGGTCCGTAGCTCCTACAATGAGCAGTTCTTC. It is translated as CSARDGPGTLVRSSYNEQFF.

This clonotype was observed a handful of times. The chain couples TRBV12-3 or TRBV12-4 to TRBJ2-7; TRBD2 matches at 12 bases. V trimming: 4 bases; J trimming: 6 bases; junction bases outside the gene matches: 10. This CDR3 has 16 residues. CDR3 nucleotide sequence: TGTGCCAGCAGTTCCTCAATACTAGCGGGAGGTGTCGAGCAGTACTTC. Translation gives CASSSSILAGGVEQYF.

The chain links TRBV20-1 to TRBJ1-2; 11 bases align to TRBD1. The length of the CDR3 is 18 residues. In germline, CDR1 is DFQATT, CDR2 SNEGSKA (reference sequence). The V gene end was trimmed by 3 bases and the J gene end by 7 bases; junction bases not matched to a gene: 19. The CDR3 loop reads CSASSGGQGALHLSGYTF. CDR3 in DNA: TGCAGTGCTAGTAGTGGTGGACAGGGGGCCCTTCACCTATCTGGCTACACCTTC.

This clonotype was seen only once. At one end, the junction sequence differs from germline, possibly due to a read error. The genes are TRBV12-3 or TRBV12-4 and TRBJ2-5; 11 bases align to TRBD1. The CDR3 extends over 16 amino acids. For the CDR3, the DNA is TGTGCCAACAGTCCCGACAGGGACAGGGGGCAAGAGACCCAGTACTTC. It translates to CANSPDRDRGQETQYF.

Turning to this clonotype: The junction departs from germline at one end; a sequencing error may be responsible. The rearrangement links TRBV10-3 to TRBJ1-1; D is unresolved. The germline V gene has CDR1 ENHRY and CDR2 SYGVKD. The CDR3 runs to 11 residues. In DNA, the CDR3 is TGTGTCATCAGTGAAAACACTGAAGCTTTCTTT. Its translation is CVISENTEAFF.

J is TRBJ2-7 and V is TRBV20-1; TRBD2 is a possible D gene (6 bases). The germline V gene has CDR1 DFQATT and CDR2 SNEGSKA (reference sequence). Deletions cut 6 bases from V and 1 base from J, with 13 bases between. The CDR3 is 13 residues long. In nucleotides, the CDR3 is TGCAGTGCGGCCGACGGGGGTTCCTACGAGCAGTACTTC. Residues: CSAADGGSYEQYF.

This sequence joins TRBV5-1 and TRBJ1-4; D remains ambiguous. Germline assignment: CDR1 SGHRS and CDR2 YFSETQ. The germline V and J ends were trimmed by 0 bases and 0 bases, with 6 bases remaining between them. The CDR3 runs to 15 residues. The CDR3 spells CASSLGRATNEKLFF. CDR3 bases: TGCGCCAGCAGCTTGGGCCGTGCAACTAATGAAAAACTGTTTTTT. Full variable domain (remainder filled in from reference TRBV5-1 and TRBJ1-4): KAGVTQTPRYLIKTRGQQVTLSCSPISGHRSVSWYQQTPGQGLQFLFEYFSETQRNKGNFPGRFSGRQFSNSRSEMNVSTLELGDSALYLCASSLGRATNEKLFFGSGTQLSVL.